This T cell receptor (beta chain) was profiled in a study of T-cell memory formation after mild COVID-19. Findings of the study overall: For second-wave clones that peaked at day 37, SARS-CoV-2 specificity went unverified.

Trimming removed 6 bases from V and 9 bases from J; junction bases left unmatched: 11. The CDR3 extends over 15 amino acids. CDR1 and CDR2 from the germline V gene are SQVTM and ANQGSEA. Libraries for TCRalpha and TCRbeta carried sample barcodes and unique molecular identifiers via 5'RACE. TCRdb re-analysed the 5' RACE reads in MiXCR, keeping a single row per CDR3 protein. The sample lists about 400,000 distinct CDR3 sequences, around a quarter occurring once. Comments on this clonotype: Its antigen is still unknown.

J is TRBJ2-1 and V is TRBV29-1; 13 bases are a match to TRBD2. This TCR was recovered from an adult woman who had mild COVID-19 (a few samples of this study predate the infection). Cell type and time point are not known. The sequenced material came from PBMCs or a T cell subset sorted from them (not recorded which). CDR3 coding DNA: TGCAGCGTAGCCCGAAGACTAGCGGGAGGCAGTGAGCAGTTCTTC. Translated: CSVARRLAGGSEQFF.